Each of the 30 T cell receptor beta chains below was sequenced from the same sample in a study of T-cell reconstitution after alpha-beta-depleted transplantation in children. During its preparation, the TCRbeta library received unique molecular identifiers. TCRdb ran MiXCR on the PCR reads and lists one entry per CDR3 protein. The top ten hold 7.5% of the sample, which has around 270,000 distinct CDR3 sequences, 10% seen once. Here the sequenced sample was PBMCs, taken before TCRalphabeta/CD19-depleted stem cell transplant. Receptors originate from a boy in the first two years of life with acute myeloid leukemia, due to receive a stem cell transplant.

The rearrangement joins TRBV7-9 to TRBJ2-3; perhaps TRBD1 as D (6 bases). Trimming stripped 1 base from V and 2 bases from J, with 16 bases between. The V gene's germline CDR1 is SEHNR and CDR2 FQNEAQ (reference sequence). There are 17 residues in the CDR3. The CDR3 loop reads CASSLGDKIQNTDTQYF. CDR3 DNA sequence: TGTGCCAGCAGCTTAGGGGACAAGATTCAAAACACAGATACGCAGTATTTT. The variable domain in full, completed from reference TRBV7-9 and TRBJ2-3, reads DTGVSQNPRHKITKRGQNVTFRCDPISEHNRLYWYRQTLGQGPEFLTYFQNEAQLEKSRLLSDRFSAERPKGSFSTLEIQRTEQGDSAMYLCASSLGDKIQNTDTQYFGPGTRLTVL.

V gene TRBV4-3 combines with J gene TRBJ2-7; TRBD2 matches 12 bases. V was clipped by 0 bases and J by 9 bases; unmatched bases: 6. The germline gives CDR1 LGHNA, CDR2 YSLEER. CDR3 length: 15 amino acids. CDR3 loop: CASSQERTSGAVQYF. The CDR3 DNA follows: TGCGCCAGCAGCCAAGAGAGGACTAGCGGGGCCGTGCAGTACTTC.

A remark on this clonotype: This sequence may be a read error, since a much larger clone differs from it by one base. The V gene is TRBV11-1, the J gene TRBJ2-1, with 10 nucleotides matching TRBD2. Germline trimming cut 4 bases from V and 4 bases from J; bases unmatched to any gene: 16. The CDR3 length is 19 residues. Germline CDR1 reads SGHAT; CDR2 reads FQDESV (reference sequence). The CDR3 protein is CASSSYPRIAGGKYNEQFF. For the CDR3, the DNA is TGTGCCAGCAGCTCATACCCCCGAATAGCGGGGGGAAAATACAATGAGCAGTTCTTC.

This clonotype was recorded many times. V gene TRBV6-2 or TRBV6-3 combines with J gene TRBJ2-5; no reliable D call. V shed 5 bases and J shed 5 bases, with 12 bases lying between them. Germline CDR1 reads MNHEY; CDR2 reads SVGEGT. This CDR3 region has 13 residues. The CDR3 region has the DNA TGTGCCAGCAGTGGTAACCGGCGGGAGACCCAGTACTTC. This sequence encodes CASSGNRRETQYF.

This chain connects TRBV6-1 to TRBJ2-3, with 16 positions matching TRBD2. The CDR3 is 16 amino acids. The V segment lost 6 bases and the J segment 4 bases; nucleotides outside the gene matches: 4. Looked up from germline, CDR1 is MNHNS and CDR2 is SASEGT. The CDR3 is CASSEGLAGGPDTQYF. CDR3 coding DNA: TGTGCCAGCAGCGAGGGACTAGCGGGAGGGCCAGATACGCAGTATTTT.

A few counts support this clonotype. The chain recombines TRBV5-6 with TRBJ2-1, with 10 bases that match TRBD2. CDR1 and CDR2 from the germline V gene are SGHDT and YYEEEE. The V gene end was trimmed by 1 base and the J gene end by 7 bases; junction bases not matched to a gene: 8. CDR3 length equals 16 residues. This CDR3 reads CASSLLRAGGPNEQFF. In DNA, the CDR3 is TGTGCCAGCAGCTTGTTACGAGCGGGGGGGCCAAATGAGCAGTTCTTC. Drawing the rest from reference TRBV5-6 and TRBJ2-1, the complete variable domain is DAGVTQSPTHLIKTRGQQVTLRCSPKSGHDTVSWYQQALGQGPQFIFQYYEEEERQRGNFPDRFSGHQFPNYSSELNVNALLLGDSALYLCASSLLRAGGPNEQFFGPGTRLTVL.

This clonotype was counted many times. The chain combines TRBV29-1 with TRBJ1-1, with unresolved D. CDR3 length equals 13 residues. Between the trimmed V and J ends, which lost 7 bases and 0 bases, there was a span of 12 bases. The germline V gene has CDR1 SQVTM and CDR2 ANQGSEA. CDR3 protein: CSAPGTMNTEAFF. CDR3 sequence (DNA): TGCAGCGCCCCGGGAACCATGAACACTGAAGCTTTCTTT.

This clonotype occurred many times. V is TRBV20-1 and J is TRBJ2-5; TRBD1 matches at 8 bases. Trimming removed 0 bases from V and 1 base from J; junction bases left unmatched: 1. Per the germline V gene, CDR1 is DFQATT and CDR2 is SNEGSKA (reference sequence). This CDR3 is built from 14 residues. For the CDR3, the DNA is TGCAGTGCTAGAGAAGGGACAGGCCAAGAGACCCAGTACTTC. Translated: CSAREGTGQETQYF.

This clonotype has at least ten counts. The CDR3 here is CASSFPRKSSYNEQFF. The CDR3, as DNA: TGTGCCAGCAGTTTCCCTCGGAAAAGCTCCTACAATGAGCAGTTCTTC. The chain couples TRBV12-3 or TRBV12-4 to TRBJ2-1, with unresolved D. The CDR3 is 16 amino acids. V shed 3 bases and J shed 0 bases, with 12 bases lying between them.

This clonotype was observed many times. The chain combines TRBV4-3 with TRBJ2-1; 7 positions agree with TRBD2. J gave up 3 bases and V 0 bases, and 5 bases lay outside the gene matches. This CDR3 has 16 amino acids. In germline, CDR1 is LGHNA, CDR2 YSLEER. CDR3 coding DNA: TGCGCCAGCAGCCAAGATCTGACTAGCTGCTACAATGAGCAGTTCTTC. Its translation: CASSQDLTSCYNEQFF.

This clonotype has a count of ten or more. The CDR3 reads CASSLGQISNTGELFF. Written as DNA, the CDR3 is TGCGCCAGCAGCCTAGGGCAGATATCAAACACCGGGGAGCTGTTTTTT. The chain links TRBV5-1 to TRBJ2-2; unclear D gene. V lost 4 bases, J lost 2 bases, and 15 bases lay in between. The germline CDR1 and CDR2 sequences are SGHRS and YFSETQ. The CDR3 spans 16 residues.

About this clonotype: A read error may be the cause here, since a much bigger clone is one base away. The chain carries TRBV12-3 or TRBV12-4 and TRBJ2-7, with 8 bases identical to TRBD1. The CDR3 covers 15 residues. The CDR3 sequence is CASSPGDRINYDQYF. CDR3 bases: TGTGCCAGCAGTCCAGGGGACAGGATAAACTACGACCAGTACTTC.

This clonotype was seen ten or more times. CDR3 nucleotides: TGTGCCAGCAGTTCTTCCCCGGGGGTAAAGACCCAGTACTTC. Its translation is CASSSSPGVKTQYF. This rearrangement joins TRBV6-5 to TRBJ2-5, with D maybe TRBD2 (6 bases). The V and J ends lost 4 bases and 6 bases respectively, with 15 bases between them. CDR3 length equals 14 residues. From germline, CDR1 is MNHEY and CDR2 SVGAGI.

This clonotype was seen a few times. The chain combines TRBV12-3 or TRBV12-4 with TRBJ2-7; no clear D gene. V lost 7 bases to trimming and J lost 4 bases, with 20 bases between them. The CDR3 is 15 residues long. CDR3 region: CASTNFEKLGYEQYF. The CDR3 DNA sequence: TGTGCCAGCACCAACTTCGAGAAACTCGGGTACGAGCAGTACTTC.

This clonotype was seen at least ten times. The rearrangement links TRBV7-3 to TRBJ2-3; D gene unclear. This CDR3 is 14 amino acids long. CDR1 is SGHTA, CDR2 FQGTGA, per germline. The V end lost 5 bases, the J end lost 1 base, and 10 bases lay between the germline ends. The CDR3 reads CASSDGVGTDTQYF. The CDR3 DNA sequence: TGTGCCAGCAGCGACGGAGTCGGCACAGATACGCAGTATTTT.

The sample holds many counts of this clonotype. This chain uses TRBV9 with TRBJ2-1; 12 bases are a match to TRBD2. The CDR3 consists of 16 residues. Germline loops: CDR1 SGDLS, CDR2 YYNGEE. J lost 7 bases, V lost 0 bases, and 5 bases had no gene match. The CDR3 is CASSVAPSGGGNEQFF. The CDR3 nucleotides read TGTGCCAGCAGCGTAGCACCTAGCGGGGGGGGTAATGAGCAGTTCTTC.

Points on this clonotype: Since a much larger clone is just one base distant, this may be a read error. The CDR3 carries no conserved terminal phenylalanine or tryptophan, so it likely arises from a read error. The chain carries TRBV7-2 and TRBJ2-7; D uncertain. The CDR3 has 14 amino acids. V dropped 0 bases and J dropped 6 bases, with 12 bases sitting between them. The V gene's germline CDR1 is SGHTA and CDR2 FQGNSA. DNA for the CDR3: TGTGCCAGCAGCTTAGCGAGCAGGTTGGCCGAGCAGTACCTC. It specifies CASSLASRLAEQYL.

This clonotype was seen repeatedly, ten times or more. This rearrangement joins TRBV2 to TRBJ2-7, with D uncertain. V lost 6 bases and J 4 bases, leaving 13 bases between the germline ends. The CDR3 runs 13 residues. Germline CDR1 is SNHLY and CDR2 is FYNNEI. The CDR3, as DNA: TGTGCCAGCAGAGAGCCTGAAACATACGAGCAGTACTTC. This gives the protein CASREPETYEQYF.

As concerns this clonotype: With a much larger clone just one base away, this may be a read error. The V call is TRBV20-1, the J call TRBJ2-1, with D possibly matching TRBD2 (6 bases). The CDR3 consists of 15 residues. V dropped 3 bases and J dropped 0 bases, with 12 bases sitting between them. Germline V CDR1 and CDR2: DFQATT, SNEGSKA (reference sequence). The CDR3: CSASDLSGSYNEQFF. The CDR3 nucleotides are TGCAGTGCTAGCGATCTTAGCGGCTCCTACAATGAGCAGTTCTTC.

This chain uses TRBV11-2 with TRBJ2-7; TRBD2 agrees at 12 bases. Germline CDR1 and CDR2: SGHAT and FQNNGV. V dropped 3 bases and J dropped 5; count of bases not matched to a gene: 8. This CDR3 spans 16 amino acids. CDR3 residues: CASSFSSGRGLDEQYF. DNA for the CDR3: TGTGCCAGCAGCTTCTCTAGCGGGAGGGGTCTAGACGAGCAGTACTTC.

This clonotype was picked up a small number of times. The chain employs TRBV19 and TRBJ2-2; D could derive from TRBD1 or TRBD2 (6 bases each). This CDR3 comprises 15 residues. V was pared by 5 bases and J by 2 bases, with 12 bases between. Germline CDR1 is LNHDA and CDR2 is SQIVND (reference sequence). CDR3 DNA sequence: TGTGCCAGTAGTTTTGGGGGGCTCAACACCGGGGAGCTGTTTTTT. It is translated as CASSFGGLNTGELFF.

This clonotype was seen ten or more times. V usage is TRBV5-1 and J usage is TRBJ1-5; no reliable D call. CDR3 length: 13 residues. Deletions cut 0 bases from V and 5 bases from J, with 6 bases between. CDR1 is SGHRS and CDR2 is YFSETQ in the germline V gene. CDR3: CASSLEVDQPQHF. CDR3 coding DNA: TGCGCCAGCAGCTTGGAGGTCGATCAGCCCCAGCATTTT.

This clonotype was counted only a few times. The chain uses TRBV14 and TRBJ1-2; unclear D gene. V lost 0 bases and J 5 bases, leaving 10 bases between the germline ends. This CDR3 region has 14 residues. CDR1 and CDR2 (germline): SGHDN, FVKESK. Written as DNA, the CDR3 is TGTGCCAGCAGCCAAGACAGAAAAATTTATGGCTACACCTTC. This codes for CASSQDRKIYGYTF.

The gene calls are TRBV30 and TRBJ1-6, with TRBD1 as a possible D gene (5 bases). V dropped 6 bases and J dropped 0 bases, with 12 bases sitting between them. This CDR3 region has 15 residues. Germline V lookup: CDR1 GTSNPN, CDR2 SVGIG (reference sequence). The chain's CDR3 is CACQRQGSYNSPLHF. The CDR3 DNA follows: TGTGCCTGTCAACGTCAGGGCTCCTATAATTCACCCCTCCACTTT.

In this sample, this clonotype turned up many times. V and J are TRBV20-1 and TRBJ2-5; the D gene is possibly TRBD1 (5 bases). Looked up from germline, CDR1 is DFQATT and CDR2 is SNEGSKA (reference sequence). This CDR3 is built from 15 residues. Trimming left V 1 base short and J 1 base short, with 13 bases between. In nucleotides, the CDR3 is TGCAGTGCTAGAGCGAACAGGCTGCGCCAAGAGACCCAGTACTTC. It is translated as CSARANRLRQETQYF.

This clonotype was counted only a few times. This chain's CDR3 is CASGLVSGTSRFNEQFF. Written as DNA, the CDR3 is TGTGCTAGTGGTTTGGTTTCCGGGACTAGCCGATTCAATGAGCAGTTCTTC. V is TRBV12-5 and J is TRBJ2-1; 9 bases map to TRBD2. Germline V gene sequence: CDR1 LGHNT, CDR2 FRNRAP. With 0 bases clipped from V and 6 bases from J, the junction kept 9 bases outside the gene matches. This CDR3 region has 17 residues.

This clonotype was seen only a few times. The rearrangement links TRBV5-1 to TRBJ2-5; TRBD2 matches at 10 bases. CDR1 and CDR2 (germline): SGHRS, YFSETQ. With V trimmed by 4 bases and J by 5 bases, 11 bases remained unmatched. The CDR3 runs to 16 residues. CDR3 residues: CASSRSLAGDKETQYF. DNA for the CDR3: TGCGCCAGCAGCCGGTCTCTAGCGGGAGATAAGGAGACCCAGTACTTC.

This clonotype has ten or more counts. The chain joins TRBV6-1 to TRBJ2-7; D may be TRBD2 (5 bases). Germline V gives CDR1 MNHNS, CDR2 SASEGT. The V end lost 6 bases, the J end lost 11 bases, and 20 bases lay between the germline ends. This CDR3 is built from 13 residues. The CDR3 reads CASSQWTSRLEYF. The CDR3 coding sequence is TGTGCCAGCAGCCAGTGGACTTCTCGTCTGGAGTACTTC.

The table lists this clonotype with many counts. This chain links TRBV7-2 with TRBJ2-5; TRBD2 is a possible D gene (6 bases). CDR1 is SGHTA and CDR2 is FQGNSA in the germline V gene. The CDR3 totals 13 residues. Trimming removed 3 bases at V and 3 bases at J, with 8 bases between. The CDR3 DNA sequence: TGTGCCAGCAGCTTGGGACTCAAAGAGACCCAGTACTTC. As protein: CASSLGLKETQYF.

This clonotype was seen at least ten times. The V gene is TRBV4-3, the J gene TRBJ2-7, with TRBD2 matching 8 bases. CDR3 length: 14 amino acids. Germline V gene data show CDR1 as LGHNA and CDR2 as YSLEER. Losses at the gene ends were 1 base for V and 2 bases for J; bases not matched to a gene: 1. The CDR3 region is CASSQAGGTYEQYF. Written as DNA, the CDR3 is TGCGCCAGCAGCCAAGCGGGAGGGACCTACGAGCAGTACTTC.